The 32 T cell receptor beta chains reported below all come from one sample, sequenced in a study of CD8+ T cells in alopecia areata. Treatment denoted: oral pan-JAK inhibitor, 5-10 mg twice daily. cDNA serving as the sequencing template came from extracted, reverse transcribed RNA. Clones were read by immunoSEQ multiplex PCR, and TCRdb kept only the in-frame ones, dropping some. The sample has about 120,000 clones; 53% are singletons. This sample comprised CD4+ T cells sorted from blood, obtained at week 4, from a patient treated with tofacitinib. All receptors derive from a human donor with alopecia areata.

The chain is built from TRBV30 and TRBJ1-1; no firm D call. Deletions cut 4 bases from V and 0 bases from J, with 3 bases between. Germline values: CDR1 GTSNPN, CDR2 SVGIG (reference sequence). The CDR3 has 11 residues. The CDR3 sequence: CAWTVNTEAFF. As DNA, the CDR3 is TGTGCCTGGACCGTGAACACTGAAGCTTTCTTT.

This clone was observed a handful of times. The chain combines TRBV6-6 with TRBJ2-1; 14 bases are a match to TRBD2. Germline assignment: CDR1 MNHNY and CDR2 SVGAGI (reference sequence). This CDR3 is 15 amino acids long. With V trimmed by 6 bases and J by 8 bases, 6 bases remained unmatched. In DNA form, the CDR3 reads TGTGCCAGCAGAGGCGGGACTAGCGGGAGCGATGAGCAGTTCTTC. Protein sequence: CASRGGTSGSDEQFF.

This chain uses TRBV7-9 with TRBJ1-2; D not resolved. Germline loops: CDR1 SEHNR, CDR2 FQNEAQ (reference sequence). The CDR3 totals 13 residues. V gave up 1 base and J gave up 1 base, with 4 bases separating them. This chain's CDR3 is CASSLDSNYGYTF. In DNA, the CDR3 is TGTGCCAGCAGCTTAGACAGTAACTATGGCTACACCTTC.

The chain employs TRBV20-1 and TRBJ2-5; D call uncertain. This CDR3 has 11 residues. Trimming removed 7 bases from V and 5 bases from J, with 11 bases in between. Germline-derived CDR1 and CDR2 are DFQATT and SNEGSKA (reference sequence). CDR3: CSVAPRETQYF. CDR3 DNA: TGCAGTGTGGCACCCAGGGAGACCCAGTACTTC.

The rearrangement uses TRBV7-8 and TRBJ2-7, with 8 bases lining up with TRBD2. The CDR3 length is 15 residues. V trimming: 1 base; J trimming: 5 bases; junction bases outside the gene matches: 7. Per germline, CDR1 SGHVS and CDR2 FQNEAQ. Written as DNA, the CDR3 is TGTGCCAGCAGCTTAGTATTCAGCGGGAGAAACGAGCAGTACTTC. It is translated as CASSLVFSGRNEQYF.

V is TRBV30 and J is TRBJ2-7, with TRBD2 as a possible D gene (5 bases). The CDR3 totals 13 residues. Germline lookup yields CDR1 GTSNPN and CDR2 SVGIG (reference sequence). Trimming cost V 2 bases and J 0 bases, with 8 bases left between them. CDR3 loop: CAWSYGNSYEQYF. The CDR3 region has the DNA TGTGCCTGGAGTTACGGGAACTCCTACGAGCAGTACTTC.

The rearrangement links TRBV12-5 to TRBJ2-1; D remains unclear. The germline V and J ends were trimmed by 0 bases and 5 bases, with 23 bases remaining between them. CDR3 length: 19 amino acids. Germline V gene data show CDR1 as LGHNT and CDR2 as FRNRAP. The CDR3 here is CASGLVLFGERGPDNEQFF. Written as DNA, the CDR3 is TGTGCTAGTGGTTTGGTATTATTTGGAGAAAGAGGCCCTGACAATGAGCAGTTCTTC.

CDR3 sequence reads: CATSRGTGGKAEAFF. The CDR3 bases are TGTGCCACCAGCAGAGGGACAGGGGGCAAGGCTGAAGCTTTCTTT. The chain couples TRBV15 to TRBJ1-1; TRBD1 matches at 11 bases. V shed 1 base, J shed 6 bases, and the junction held 4 bases outside the gene matches. The V gene's germline CDR1 is LNHNV and CDR2 YYDKDF (reference sequence). CDR3 length equals 15 residues.

The V call is TRBV29-1, the J call TRBJ2-6, with 9 bases that match TRBD1. The CDR3 covers 16 residues. CDR1 is SQVTM, CDR2 ANQGSEA, per germline. After removal of 5 bases from V and 3 bases from J, the junction contained 8 bases not matched to a gene. The CDR3: CSVSYRGHRGANVLTF. In DNA form, the CDR3 reads TGCAGCGTTTCATACAGGGGGCATCGTGGGGCCAACGTCCTGACTTTC. The variable domain in full, with the rest retrieved from reference TRBV29-1 and TRBJ2-6, is SAVISQKPSRDICQRGTSLTIQCQVDSQVTMMFWYRQQPGQSLTLIATANQGSEATYESGFVIDKFPISRPNLTFSTLTVSNMSPEDSSIYLCSVSYRGHRGANVLTFGAGSRLTVL.

V and J are TRBV15 and TRBJ2-7, with D possibly matching TRBD2 (7 bases). The CDR3 is 15 residues long. V lost 5 bases to trimming and J lost 4 bases, with 18 bases between them. Germline V CDR1 and CDR2: LNHNV, YYDKDF (reference sequence). Here the CDR3 reads CATSGGGGGQYEQYF. The DNA of the CDR3 is TGTGCCACCAGCGGTGGCGGCGGGGGCCAATACGAGCAGTACTTC.

V is TRBV19 and J is TRBJ2-1, with TRBD1 matching 8 bases. In germline, CDR1 is LNHDA, CDR2 SQIVND (reference sequence). There are 12 residues in the CDR3. With V trimmed by 9 bases and J by 8 bases, 6 bases remained unmatched. CDR3 sequence reads: CASSRQGHEQFF. The CDR3 DNA is TGTGCCAGCTCAAGACAGGGGCATGAGCAGTTCTTC.

The V and J genes are TRBV30 and TRBJ2-1; TRBD2 agrees at 7 bases. Germline trimming cut 2 bases from V and 2 bases from J; bases unmatched to any gene: 9. CDR1 is GTSNPN and CDR2 is SVGIG in the germline V gene (reference sequence). The CDR3 totals 16 residues. The CDR3 sequence is CAWSPSSGPAYNEQFF. The CDR3 nucleotides read TGTGCCTGGAGTCCTTCTAGCGGCCCTGCCTACAATGAGCAGTTCTTC.

This clone was seen once. This sample includes further DNA sequences coding for the same CDR3. The rearrangement joins TRBV29-1 to TRBJ2-3; TRBD2 matches at 11 bases. In germline, CDR1 is SQVTM, CDR2 ANQGSEA. The CDR3 extends over 14 amino acids. V was clipped by 2 bases and J by 3 bases; unmatched bases: 1. The CDR3: CSVETSGGTDTQYF. The CDR3 bases are TGCAGCGTTGAAACTAGCGGGGGAACAGATACGCAGTATTTT.

The CDR3 is CASSQESASTDTQYF. CDR3 coding DNA: TGCGCCAGCAGCCAAGAGTCGGCCAGCACAGATACGCAGTATTTT. The chain has TRBV4-1 and TRBJ2-3; D gene ambiguous. V lost 0 bases, J lost 0 bases, and 7 bases lay in between. Germline V CDR1 and CDR2: MGHRA, YSYEKL. This CDR3 contains 15 residues.

This chain links TRBV18 with TRBJ1-4; D unclear. The CDR3 totals 16 residues. V lost 1 base to trimming and J lost 3 bases, with 12 bases between them. Germline assignment: CDR1 KGHSH and CDR2 LQKENI. The CDR3 is CASSPLIGDANEKLFF. The CDR3 DNA sequence: TGTGCCAGCTCACCACTGATCGGGGATGCTAATGAAAAACTGTTTTTT. The variable domain in full, completed from reference TRBV18 and TRBJ1-4, reads NAGVMQNPRHLVRRRGQEARLRCSPMKGHSHVYWYRQLPEEGLKFMVYLQKENIIDESGMPKERFSAEFPKEGPSILRIQQVVRGDSAAYFCASSPLIGDANEKLFFGSGTQLSVL.

This clone was seen just once. The chain carries TRBV7-8 and TRBJ2-7; D is perhaps TRBD1 (6 bases). Germline CDR1 reads SGHVS; CDR2 reads FQNEAQ. V lost 2 bases and J lost 3, with 14 bases in between. The CDR3 extends over 15 amino acids. CDR3 DNA sequence: TGTGCCAGCAGCTTATCTCTTGGGGGCGGCTACGAGCAGTACTTC. Protein: CASSLSLGGGYEQYF.

This clone was seen a few times. This rearrangement joins TRBV30 to TRBJ1-2, with no clear D. The CDR3 extends over 11 amino acids. V dropped 3 bases and J dropped 8 bases, with 10 bases sitting between them. The germline gives CDR1 GTSNPN, CDR2 SVGIG (reference sequence). DNA for the CDR3: TGTGCCTGGAGGCTCGGGTACGGCTACACCTTC. This codes for CAWRLGYGYTF. Variable domain in full (rest from reference TRBV30 and TRBJ1-2): SQTIHQWPATLVQPVGSPLSLECTVEGTSNPNLYWYRQAAGRGLQLLFYSVGIGQISSEVPQNLSASRPQDRQFILSSKKLLLSDSGFYLCAWRLGYGYTFGSGTRLTVV.

The chain has TRBV29-1 and TRBJ1-1, with a weak D call TRBD1 (5 bases). Per germline, CDR1 SQVTM and CDR2 ANQGSEA. There are 13 residues in the CDR3. Trimming removed 4 bases at V and 5 bases at J, with 14 bases between. The CDR3 sequence: CSVVRERQTEAFF. As DNA, the CDR3 is TGCAGCGTTGTGAGGGAGCGACAGACTGAAGCTTTCTTT.

This clone was recorded only once. This sequence joins TRBV6-1 and TRBJ1-2; D is ambiguous. The CDR3 sequence is 11 residues long. V was pared by 10 bases and J by 2 bases, with 8 bases between. Germline assignment: CDR1 MNHNS and CDR2 SASEGT. CDR3 residues: CATSGNYGYTF. The CDR3 DNA follows: TGTGCCACGTCCGGGAACTATGGCTACACCTTC.

This clone was counted a few times. V is TRBV5-8 and J is TRBJ2-3; unclear D gene. V was trimmed by 7 bases and J by 2 bases, leaving 11 bases between them. CDR1 and CDR2 (germline): SGHTS, YDEGEE. The CDR3 sequence is 13 residues long. The CDR3: CASGVRFTDTQYF. CDR3 nucleotides: TGTGCCAGCGGGGTGCGATTCACAGATACGCAGTATTTT.

The chain carries TRBV5-4 and TRBJ2-5; 10 bases fit TRBD1. V was pared by 4 bases and J by 5 bases, with 17 bases of the junction left unmatched. The CDR3 has 18 residues. Germline V gives CDR1 SGHNT, CDR2 YYREEE (reference sequence). The CDR3 nucleotides read TGTGCCAGCAGCCCCTCCGGGACAGGGGTGGGTCGGAAGGAGACCCAGTACTTC. Protein: CASSPSGTGVGRKETQYF.

This clone was detected a few times. The J gene is TRBJ2-6, the V gene TRBV5-1, with D tentatively TRBD1 or TRBD2 (5 bases each). Germline V gene sequence: CDR1 SGHRS, CDR2 YFSETQ. The CDR3 length is 14 residues. Deletions cut 4 bases from V and 2 bases from J, with 7 bases between. In DNA, the CDR3 is TGCGCCAGCAGCGGGGGTACTGGGGCCAACGTCCTGACTTTC. This gives the protein CASSGGTGANVLTF.

The chain employs TRBV7-3 and TRBJ2-3; 7 bases agree with TRBD2. CDR1 is SGHTA, CDR2 FQGTGA, per germline. The CDR3 sequence is 13 residues long. The J segment lost 4 bases and the V segment lost 3 bases, leaving 1 base of the junction unmatched. Here the CDR3 DNA reads TGTGCCAGCAGCTTTGCGGGAGCAGATACGCAGTATTTT. Translating it yields CASSFAGADTQYF. The full variable domain, in which reference TRBV7-3 and TRBJ2-3 provide the parts outside the CDR3, is GAGVSQTPSNKVTEKGKYVELRCDPISGHTALYWYRQSLGQGPEFLIYFQGTGAADDSGLPNDRFFAVRPEGSVSTLKIQRTERGDSAVYLCASSFAGADTQYFGPGTRLTVL.

The rearrangement joins TRBV29-1 to TRBJ1-2; D remains ambiguous. V lost 4 bases to trimming and J lost 2 bases, with 5 bases between them. The CDR3 sequence is 11 residues long. Per the germline V gene, CDR1 is SQVTM and CDR2 is ANQGSEA. The CDR3 is CSVGTNYGYTF. CDR3 in DNA: TGCAGCGTTGGTACGAACTATGGCTACACCTTC.

This clone has more than one count but fewer than ten. The V gene is TRBV19, the J gene TRBJ2-3; D remains unclear. Per the germline V gene, CDR1 is LNHDA and CDR2 is SQIVND (reference sequence). The CDR3 has 14 residues. V was shortened by 7 bases and J by 2 bases, with 13 bases between the two germline ends. The CDR3 coding sequence is TGTGCCAGTACCAGCGATCGAATCACAGATACGCAGTATTTT. Residues: CASTSDRITDTQYF.

The V and J genes are TRBV2 and TRBJ1-4; D gene unclear. This CDR3 has 14 residues. V gave up 7 bases and J gave up 5 bases, with 14 bases separating them. Germline CDR1 SNHLY, CDR2 FYNNEI. CDR3 residues: CASTERALNEKLFF. The CDR3 DNA reads as TGTGCCAGCACCGAGAGAGCCCTAAATGAAAAACTGTTTTTT.

This clone was found a few times. V and J are TRBV28 and TRBJ2-2; no definite D call. Between the trimmed V and J ends, which lost 3 bases and 8 bases, there was a span of 7 bases. This CDR3 has 12 residues. The germline gives CDR1 MDHEN, CDR2 SYDVKM. In DNA form, the CDR3 reads TGTGCCAGCAGTTTTTTCGGAGGGGAGCTGTTTTTT. Its protein product is CASSFFGGELFF.

Only a few counts were recorded for this clone. This sequence joins TRBV10-3 and TRBJ2-7; D gene ambiguous. Trimming stripped 2 bases from V and 5 bases from J, with 7 bases between. The length of the CDR3 is 12 residues. Germline V CDR1 and CDR2: ENHRY, SYGVKD. The DNA of the CDR3 is TGTGCCATCAGTGAGAATGGGAACGAGCAGTACTTC. The encoded protein is CAISENGNEQYF.

In nucleotides, the CDR3 is TGCAGCGTTGAAGTCCCGGGCAGAACCTACGAGCAGTACTTC. It codes for CSVEVPGRTYEQYF. The chain has TRBV29-1 and TRBJ2-7, with unresolved D. Trimming removed 1 base at V and 2 bases at J, with 12 bases between. Germline lookup yields CDR1 SQVTM and CDR2 ANQGSEA. This CDR3 contains 14 residues.

In its sample, this clone was seen a few times. The chain recombines TRBV29-1 with TRBJ1-4; 7 positions match TRBD1. V lost 5 bases and J lost 8; bases outside the gene matches: 14. The CDR3 sequence is 15 residues long. Germline V gives CDR1 SQVTM, CDR2 ANQGSEA. Written as DNA, the CDR3 is TGCAGCGTTACAATAGGGGGCAAATGGAGCGAAAAACTGTTTTTT. Protein: CSVTIGGKWSEKLFF.

The gene calls are TRBV6-6 and TRBJ1-3, with D hard to call. Germline values: CDR1 MNHNY, CDR2 SVGAGI (reference sequence). Trimming stripped 4 bases from V and 2 bases from J, with 3 bases between. This CDR3 comprises 12 residues. In DNA form, the CDR3 reads TGTGCCAGCAGTTCCACTGGAAACACCATATATTTT. Encoded protein: CASSSTGNTIYF.

This rearrangement joins TRBV29-1 to TRBJ2-7; no reliable D call. CDR1 and CDR2 from the germline V gene are SQVTM and ANQGSEA. Trimming removed 4 bases at V and 2 bases at J, with 9 bases between. CDR3 length equals 12 residues. The CDR3 region is CSVVDGAYEQYF. The CDR3 region has the DNA TGCAGCGTTGTTGACGGAGCCTACGAGCAGTACTTC.